These T cell receptor beta chains were read from a single sample in a study of cytomegalovirus exposure and HLA in healthy donors. Only in-frame clones appear in the TCRdb table, and some are missing; sequencing was by immunoSEQ multiplex PCR. The sample records 83,000 or so clones, 70% to 80% being singletons. The sequenced sample consisted of PBMCs. Source of these receptors: a woman in her forties in good health and CMV-seropositive. Both conserved end residues are part of each CDR3. A D gene is named only where the DNA matches it firmly. The listing skips clone size in some rows; elsewhere it reads once, few, many or a size class.

d_call j_call clone_size v_call cdr3_aa cdr3_nt
. TRBJ2-1 . TRBV18 CASSSDRGQFF TGTGCCAGCTCGTCTGACCGGGGGCAGTTCTTC
TRBD1 TRBJ1-4 . TRBV7-9 CASSLGQVTTATNEKLFF TGTGCCAGCAGCTTGGGACAGGTAACGACCGCAACTAATGAAAAACTGTTTTTT
. TRBJ2-3 . TRBV30 CAWSVKGVQGTDTQYF TGTGCCTGGAGTGTAAAGGGGGTACAGGGCACAGATACGCAGTATTTT
. TRBJ2-7 once TRBV2 CASSEGLRDEQYF TGTGCCAGCAGTGAAGGACTTCGGGACGAGCAGTACTTC
. TRBJ2-1 . TRBV2 CASTTGTEGYNEQFF TGTGCCAGCACCACCGGGACGGAGGGGTACAATGAGCAGTTCTTC
. TRBJ2-7 . TRBV4-1 CASSQGADPYEQYF TGCGCCAGCAGCCAAGGGGCAGACCCCTACGAGCAGTACTTC
. TRBJ1-3 . TRBV9 CASSEASGRPGNTIYF TGTGCCAGCAGCGAGGCTTCAGGGCGGCCTGGAAACACCATATATTTT
. TRBJ1-5 . TRBV4-1 CASSQDRGWPQHF TGCGCCAGCAGCCAAGATAGGGGATGGCCCCAGCATTTT
TRBD2 TRBJ2-5 . TRBV13 CASSLGGLAGKETQYF TGTGCCAGCAGCTTAGGGGGACTAGCGGGAAAAGAGACCCAGTACTTC
. TRBJ2-2 . TRBV7-3 CASSLGGSTGELFF TGTGCCAGCAGCTTAGGAGGGTCCACCGGGGAGCTGTTTTTT
. TRBJ1-2 . TRBV2 CASSDREGGYGYTF TGTGCCAGCAGTGACCGAGAGGGAGGCTATGGCTACACCTTC
. TRBJ1-6 . TRBV7-3 CASRSTVNSPLHF TGTGCCAGCAGGTCGACAGTTAATTCACCCCTCCACTTT
TRBD2 TRBJ2-1 . TRBV19 CASSPVGAGGGNEQFF TGTGCCAGTAGTCCGGTCGGGGCGGGAGGGGGGAATGAGCAGTTCTTC
. TRBJ1-5 . TRBV2 CASMRQPNQPQHF TGTGCCAGCATGCGGCAGCCTAATCAGCCCCAGCATTTT
. TRBJ1-2 few TRBV7-2 CASSSQGHLVDGYTF TGTGCCAGCAGCTCCCAAGGACACCTGGTTGATGGCTACACCTTC
. TRBJ2-3 once TRBV2 CASSVGSGATSTDTQYF TGTGCCAGCAGTGTCGGTAGCGGAGCTACTAGCACAGATACGCAGTATTTT
. TRBJ2-3 . TRBV7-3 CASSLYPQGRGTDTQYF TGTGCCAGCAGCTTATATCCCCAGGGGCGCGGCACAGATACGCAGTATTTT
. TRBJ1-1 once TRBV30 CAWSVGRSGGAAFF TGTGCCTGGAGTGTCGGTAGGTCGGGCGGGGCAGCTTTCTTT
TRBD2 TRBJ2-3 . TRBV7-2 CASSLTLPREVSDTQYF TGTGCCAGCAGCTTAACTCTACCCCGGGAGGTGTCAGATACGCAGTATTTT
TRBD2 TRBJ2-1 . TRBV7-3 CASSLREGWGEQFF TGTGCCAGCAGCCTGCGGGAGGGTTGGGGTGAGCAGTTCTTC
. TRBJ2-3 . TRBV27 CASSLFGGAPSDTQYF TGTGCCAGCAGTTTATTCGGCGGGGCCCCCTCAGATACGCAGTATTTT
TRBD1 TRBJ1-5 . TRBV6-4 CASSITGDQPQHF TGTGCCAGCAGCATAACAGGGGATCAGCCCCAGCATTTT
TRBD1 TRBJ2-7 . TRBV10-3 CAISEVQGADEQYF TGTGCCATCAGTGAGGTGCAGGGGGCCGACGAGCAGTACTTC
TRBD2 TRBJ2-1 . TRBV5-1 CASSPGTSGIGVGEQFF TGCGCCAGCAGCCCCGGGACTAGCGGGATCGGGGTAGGGGAGCAGTTCTTC
. TRBJ1-2 . TRBV19 CASSRPNRENYGYTF TGTGCCAGTAGTAGACCGAACAGGGAAAACTATGGCTACACCTTC
. TRBJ1-5 . TRBV6-1 CASSEGQGNQPQHF TGTGCCAGCAGTGAAGGACAGGGCAATCAGCCCCAGCATTTT
. TRBJ2-3 . TRBV29-1 CSVGDSAVAFFTDTQYF TGCAGCGTTGGGGATAGCGCCGTTGCCTTCTTCACAGATACGCAGTATTTT
TRBD1 TRBJ1-2 . TRBV15 CATSKDRGYYGYTF TGTGCCACCAGCAAGGACAGGGGGTACTATGGCTACACCTTC
TRBD1 TRBJ2-7 . TRBV2 CASSGQGDYEQYF TGTGCCAGCAGTGGGCAGGGGGACTACGAGCAGTACTTC
. TRBJ1-1 . TRBV7-9 CANRRDNTEAFF TGTGCAAACCGCAGGGATAACACTGAAGCTTTCTTT
. TRBJ2-7 . TRBV9 CASSAWGNSYEQYF TGTGCCAGCAGCGCATGGGGCAACTCCTACGAGCAGTACTTC
. TRBJ1-4 . TRBV23-1 CASSQSQGPNEKLFF TGCGCCAGCAGTCAATCGCAGGGGCCCAATGAAAAACTGTTTTTT
TRBD1 TRBJ2-1 . TRBV7-8 CASSGQGGDYNEQFF TGTGCCAGCAGCGGACAGGGTGGGGACTACAATGAGCAGTTCTTC
. TRBJ2-3 . TRBV29-1 CSVGGRVTDTQYF TGCAGCGTTGGGGGCAGGGTCACAGATACGCAGTATTTT
TRBD1 TRBJ2-7 . TRBV19 CASSNRDRGGNEQYF TGTGCCAGTAGTAACCGGGACAGGGGTGGAAACGAGCAGTACTTC
TRBD1 TRBJ2-5 . TRBV28 CACGQAPQETQYF TGTGCCTGTGGACAGGCTCCACAAGAGACCCAGTACTTC
TRBD2 TRBJ2-3 . TRBV29-1 CSVSGGAGDTQYF TGCAGCGTAAGCGGGGGGGCTGGAGATACGCAGTATTTT
. TRBJ2-2 few TRBV5-1 CASSSLLAPGELFF TGCGCCAGCAGCTCCTTACTAGCACCCGGGGAGCTGTTTTTT
TRBD1 TRBJ2-5 once TRBV25-1 CASSVGQGEIQETQYF TGTGCCAGCAGTGTCGGACAGGGCGAGATCCAAGAGACCCAGTACTTC
TRBD2 TRBJ2-5 few TRBV27 CASSLLAEQETQYF TGTGCCAGCAGTTTACTAGCGGAGCAAGAGACCCAGTACTTC
. TRBJ1-2 . TRBV6-5 CASSYRSRVSGGYTF TGTGCCAGCAGTTACCGCTCCAGGGTTTCAGGCGGCTACACCTTC
. TRBJ2-3 . TRBV6-5 CASSQERATDTQYF TGTGCCAGCAGCCAAGAGAGGGCCACAGATACGCAGTATTTT